Following are 21 T cell receptor beta chains from one sample sequenced in a study of T cell clonotyping in hematopoietic cell transplantation. This sample's time point: recipient sample about 28 days before transplant, after cytoreduction. The protocol was immunoSEQ multiplex PCR, while the TCRdb copy is restricted to in-frame clones and leaves out a portion. Of about 76,000 clones listed, 90% to 96% were seen once; the top ten hold roughly 1.7%. Sequencing used peripheral blood mononuclear cells, obtained before stem cell transplant. The receptor source for this set is a woman aged 45-65 years with acute myeloid leukemia. Some clones in this sample may be carry-over from other donors' samples.

The V and J genes are TRBV14 and TRBJ1-2; tentative D call: TRBD1 (6 bases). Germline V CDR1 and CDR2: SGHDN, FVKESK. V was shortened by 6 bases and J by 4 bases, with 12 bases between the two germline ends. The CDR3 has 13 amino acids. In DNA, the CDR3 is TGTGCCAGCAGTCTAAACAGGGTCTATGGCTACACCTTC. It yields the protein CASSLNRVYGYTF.

This chain connects TRBV21-1 to TRBJ1-1; TRBD1, the table's D call, lacks a check against the DNA. TRBV21-1 is a listed pseudogene. The CDR3 sequence is 15 residues long. CDR3 protein: CASSLEQGTNTEAFF. DNA of the CDR3: TGTGCCAGCAGCCTTGAACAGGGGACGAACACTGAAGCTTTCTTT.

J is TRBJ1-3 and V is TRBV4-1, with D hard to call. The CDR3 is 13 amino acids. Germline V lookup: CDR1 MGHRA, CDR2 YSYEKL. V dropped 4 bases and J dropped 6 bases, with 10 bases sitting between them. CDR3 sequence reads: CASSPLGINTIYF. The CDR3 DNA follows: TGCGCCAGCAGCCCTCTGGGAATAAACACCATATATTTT.

The chain links TRBV4-1 to TRBJ2-3; no firm D call. Trimming removed 1 base at V and 2 bases at J, with 16 bases between. The CDR3 totals 17 residues. The germline CDR1 and CDR2 sequences are MGHRA and YSYEKL. CDR3 in DNA: TGCGCCAGCAGCCAAGCCCCCAGCGACACAATCACAGATACGCAGTATTTT. Translating it yields CASSQAPSDTITDTQYF.

This clone was found once. V and J are TRBV28 and TRBJ2-1; no firm D call. Trimming took 8 bases from V and 0 from J, leaving 20 bases between them. Per the germline V gene, CDR1 is MDHEN and CDR2 is SYDVKM. The CDR3 runs to 17 residues. The CDR3 bases are TGTGCCAGCTTCCCCCTGGCGGATCCTAGCTCCTACAATGAGCAGTTCTTC. It specifies CASFPLADPSSYNEQFF.

The chain has TRBV25-1 and TRBJ2-1, with unresolved D. With 10 bases removed from V and 4 bases from J, the gap between germline ends came to 11 bases. CDR3 length equals 12 residues. The germline gives CDR1 MGHDK, CDR2 SYGVNS. CDR3: CATRSGYNEQFF. The DNA of the CDR3 is TGTGCCACCCGCTCCGGATACAATGAGCAGTTCTTC.

V and J are TRBV10-1 and TRBJ1-1; D unresolved. Germline V gene sequence: CDR1 WNHNN, CDR2 SYGVQD (reference sequence). With 4 bases removed from V and 1 base from J, the gap between germline ends came to 7 bases. The length of the CDR3 is 13 residues. The CDR3, as DNA: TGCGCCAGCAGTGGTGAACGGAACACTGAAGCTTTCTTT. Translation: CASSGERNTEAFF.

The chain links TRBV30 to TRBJ1-2; D ambiguous. There are 12 residues in the CDR3. Germline CDR1 reads GTSNPN; CDR2 reads SVGIG (reference sequence). Trimming removed 6 bases at V and 0 bases at J, with 8 bases between. The CDR3 DNA is TGTGCCTGCGAGCGGGCTAACTATGGCTACACCTTC. This codes for CACERANYGYTF.

The rearrangement links TRBV13 to TRBJ1-5; no clear D. Germline CDR1 PRHDT, CDR2 FYEKMQ (reference sequence). The germline V and J ends were trimmed by 0 bases and 6 bases, with 3 bases remaining between them. The CDR3 extends over 12 amino acids. The CDR3 region is CASSLGRQPQHF. The CDR3, as DNA: TGTGCCAGCAGCTTAGGCCGTCAGCCCCAGCATTTT. Together with reference TRBV13 and TRBJ1-5, the CDR3 gives the full variable domain: AAGVIQSPRHLIKEKRETATLKCYPIPRHDTVYWYQQGPGQDPQFLISFYEKMQSDKGSIPDRFSAQQFSDYHSELNMSSLELGDSALYFCASSLGRQPQHFGDGTRLSIL.

The chain joins TRBV4-2 to TRBJ1-5; no definite D call. The ends were cut back, 1 base at V and 6 bases at J, with 4 bases in the middle. The CDR3 loop spans 12 amino acids. Germline CDR1 and CDR2: LGHNA and YNFKEQ. The CDR3 spells CASSQGTQPQHF. CDR3 nucleotide sequence: TGTGCCAGCAGCCAAGGGACTCAGCCCCAGCATTTT.

The CDR3 region has the DNA TGTGCCAGCAGCCCCGGGACAATCCAACAAAAACTGTTTTTT. Its translation is CASSPGTIQQKLFF. The chain is built from TRBV9 and TRBJ1-4; D possibly corresponds to TRBD1 (6 bases). The V end lost 4 bases, the J end lost 9 bases, and 16 bases lay between the germline ends. The CDR3 extends over 14 amino acids. The germline CDR1 and CDR2 sequences are SGDLS and YYNGEE.

This chain connects TRBV29-1 to TRBJ2-4, with TRBD1 matching 8 bases. Germline lookup yields CDR1 SQVTM and CDR2 ANQGSEA. Unmatched junction bases numbered 11, after V lost 4 bases and J lost 0 bases. There are 17 residues in the CDR3. The CDR3, as DNA: TGCAGCGTTGGGATGACAGGGGTATCCCTAGCCAAAAACATTCAGTACTTC. This gives the protein CSVGMTGVSLAKNIQYF. The full variable domain, in which reference TRBV29-1 and TRBJ2-4 provide the parts outside the CDR3, is SAVISQKPSRDICQRGTSLTIQCQVDSQVTMMFWYRQQPGQSLTLIATANQGSEATYESGFVIDKFPISRPNLTFSTLTVSNMSPEDSSIYLCSVGMTGVSLAKNIQYFGAGTRLSVL.

This clone was detected only once. V gene TRBV27 combines with J gene TRBJ1-5, with 9 bases lining up with TRBD1. Germline V lookup: CDR1 MNHEY, CDR2 SMNVEV (reference sequence). This CDR3 contains 16 residues. Losses at the gene ends were 4 bases for V and 5 bases for J; bases not matched to a gene: 9. As DNA, the CDR3 is TGTGCCAGCAGTTCATGGACAGGGGTTTTAGATCAGCCCCAGCATTTT. Amino acid sequence: CASSSWTGVLDQPQHF.

The rearrangement uses TRBV5-1 and TRBJ1-2; 9 bases are shared with TRBD1. The ends lost 4 bases at V and 3 bases at J; junction bases unmatched: 7. CDR3 size: 15 residues. Germline-derived CDR1 and CDR2 are SGHRS and YFSETQ. CDR3 residues: CASSLDRGTDYGYTF. The CDR3 bases are TGCGCCAGCAGCCTGGACAGGGGTACTGACTATGGCTACACCTTC.

The rearrangement links TRBV29-1 to TRBJ2-2, with 8 bases matching TRBD1. CDR1 SQVTM and CDR2 ANQGSEA come from the germline V gene. This CDR3 comprises 13 residues. V shed 6 bases, J shed 4 bases, and the junction held 4 bases outside the gene matches. The CDR3 region has the DNA TGCAGCGTGGACAGGGTAGGCACCGGGGAGCTGTTTTTT. It translates to CSVDRVGTGELFF.

The CDR3 sequence: CASSYPHSTNTEAFF. DNA of the CDR3: TGTGCCAGCAGTTACCCCCACAGTACGAACACTGAAGCTTTCTTT. The rearrangement joins TRBV6-6 to TRBJ1-1; D not certain. V lost 2 bases to trimming and J lost 1 base, with 11 bases between them. The CDR3 is 15 residues long. The V gene's germline CDR1 is MNHNY and CDR2 SVGAGI (reference sequence).

The chain couples TRBV25-1 to TRBJ2-6; D is unresolved. The germline V gene encodes CDR1 MGHDK and CDR2 SYGVNS. This CDR3 comprises 14 residues. The V end was cut by 6 bases, the J end by 3 bases, with 9 bases between. The CDR3 DNA is TGTGCCAGCAGACAGACGGGTGGGGCCAACGTCCTGACTTTC. Translated: CASRQTGGANVLTF.

The chain carries TRBV14 and TRBJ2-7; D remains unclear. From germline, CDR1 is SGHDN and CDR2 FVKESK. CDR3 length: 15 amino acids. V was shortened by 0 bases and J by 2 bases, with 11 bases between the two germline ends. CDR3: CASSQDRRQTYEQYF. In DNA form, the CDR3 reads TGTGCCAGCAGCCAAGATCGTCGGCAGACCTACGAGCAGTACTTC.

The chain carries TRBV5-1 and TRBJ2-5; D gene ambiguous. Trimming stripped 0 bases from V and 0 bases from J, with 6 bases between. The germline V gene has CDR1 SGHRS and CDR2 YFSETQ. CDR3 length: 14 residues. Here the CDR3 DNA reads TGCGCCAGCAGCTTGGTGGCGGACCAAGAGACCCAGTACTTC. Protein product: CASSLVADQETQYF. The variable domain in full, completed from reference TRBV5-1 and TRBJ2-5, reads KAGVTQTPRYLIKTRGQQVTLSCSPISGHRSVSWYQQTPGQGLQFLFEYFSETQRNKGNFPGRFSGRQFSNSRSEMNVSTLELGDSALYLCASSLVADQETQYFGPGTRLLVL.

The chain combines TRBV2 with TRBJ1-2, with unresolved D. This CDR3 spans 13 amino acids. Germline V CDR1 and CDR2: SNHLY, FYNNEI. The V end was cut by 4 bases, the J end by 10 bases, with 16 bases between. The CDR3 sequence: CASSVLENQYYTF. The CDR3 DNA sequence: TGTGCCAGCAGTGTCCTCGAAAACCAATACTACACCTTC. Using reference TRBV2 and TRBJ1-2 for the parts outside the CDR3, the full variable domain is EPEVTQTPSHQVTQMGQEVILRCVPISNHLYFYWYRQILGQKVEFLVSFYNNEISEKSEIFDDQFSVERPDGSNFTLKIRSTKLEDSAMYFCASSVLENQYYTFGSGTRLTVV.

The rearrangement uses TRBV19 and TRBJ1-1; TRBD1 aligns across 8 bases. Germline CDR1 is LNHDA and CDR2 is SQIVND (reference sequence). This CDR3 has 14 amino acids. V was clipped by 6 bases and J by 6 bases; unmatched bases: 9. CDR3 DNA: TGTGCCAGTAGCTTTCTACAGGGGGTGGCTGAAGCTTTCTTT. Protein product: CASSFLQGVAEAFF.